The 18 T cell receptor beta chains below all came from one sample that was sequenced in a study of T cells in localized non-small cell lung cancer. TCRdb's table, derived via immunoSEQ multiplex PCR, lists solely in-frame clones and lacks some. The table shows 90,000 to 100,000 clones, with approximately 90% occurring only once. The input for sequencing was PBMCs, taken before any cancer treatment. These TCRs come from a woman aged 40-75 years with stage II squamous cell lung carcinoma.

CDR3 nucleotides: TGTGCCAGCAGCAATAGCGGCATGGTACGGGACAAGGCAACCTACGAGCAGTACTTC. It encodes CASSNSGMVRDKATYEQYF. The chain combines TRBV7-8 with TRBJ2-7; the D gene could be TRBD1 or TRBD2 (6 bases each). This CDR3 comprises 19 residues. Deletions cut 5 bases from V and 2 bases from J, with 28 bases between. The germline CDR1 and CDR2 sequences are SGHVS and FQNEAQ.

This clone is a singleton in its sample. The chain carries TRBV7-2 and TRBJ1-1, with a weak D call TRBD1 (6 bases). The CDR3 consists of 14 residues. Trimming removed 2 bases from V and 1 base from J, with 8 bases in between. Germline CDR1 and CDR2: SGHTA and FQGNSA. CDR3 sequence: CASSLNRANTEAFF. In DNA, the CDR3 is TGTGCCAGCAGCTTAAACAGGGCGAACACTGAAGCTTTCTTT.

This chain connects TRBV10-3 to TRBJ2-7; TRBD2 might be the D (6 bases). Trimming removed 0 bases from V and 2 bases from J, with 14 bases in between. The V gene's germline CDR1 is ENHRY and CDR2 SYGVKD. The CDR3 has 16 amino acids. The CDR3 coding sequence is TGTGCCATCAGTGAGTCGCGGTTGGCGGGGCCCTACGAGCAGTACTTC. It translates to CAISESRLAGPYEQYF.

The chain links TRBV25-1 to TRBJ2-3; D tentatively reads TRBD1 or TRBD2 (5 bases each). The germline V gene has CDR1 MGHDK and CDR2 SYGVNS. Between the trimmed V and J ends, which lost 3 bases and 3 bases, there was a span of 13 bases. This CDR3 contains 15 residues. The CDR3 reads CASSEERGFTDTQYF. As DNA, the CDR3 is TGTGCCAGCAGTGAGGAGAGGGGTTTTACAGATACGCAGTATTTT.

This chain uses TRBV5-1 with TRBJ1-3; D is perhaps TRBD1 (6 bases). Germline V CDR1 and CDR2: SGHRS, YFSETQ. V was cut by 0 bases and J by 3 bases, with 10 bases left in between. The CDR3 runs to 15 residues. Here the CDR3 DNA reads TGCGCCAGCAGCTTGGCGGCAGGGGTTGGAAACACCATATATTTT. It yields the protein CASSLAAGVGNTIYF.

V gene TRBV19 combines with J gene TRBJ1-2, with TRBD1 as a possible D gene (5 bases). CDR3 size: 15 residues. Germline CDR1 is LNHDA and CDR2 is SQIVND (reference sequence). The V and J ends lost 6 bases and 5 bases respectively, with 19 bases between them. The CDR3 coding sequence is TGTGCCAGTAGCCCTAACACACAGGTCCGTTATGGCTACACCTTC. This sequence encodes CASSPNTQVRYGYTF.

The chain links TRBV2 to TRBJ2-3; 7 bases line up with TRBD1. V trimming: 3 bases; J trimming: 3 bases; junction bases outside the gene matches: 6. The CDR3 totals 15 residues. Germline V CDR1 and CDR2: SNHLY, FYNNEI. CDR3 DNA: TGTGCCAGCAGTGACAGGGGGTTTGAGACAGATACGCAGTATTTT. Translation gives CASSDRGFETDTQYF.

The DNA of the CDR3 is TGTGCCACCAGCCCGCGCGAGACAGAACAAGAGACCCAGTACTTC. This codes for CATSPRETEQETQYF. This sequence joins TRBV15 and TRBJ2-5, with D possibly matching TRBD1 (5 bases). This CDR3 comprises 15 residues. With 5 bases removed from V and 2 bases from J, the gap between germline ends came to 15 bases. Germline V gene data show CDR1 as LNHNV and CDR2 as YYDKDF (reference sequence).

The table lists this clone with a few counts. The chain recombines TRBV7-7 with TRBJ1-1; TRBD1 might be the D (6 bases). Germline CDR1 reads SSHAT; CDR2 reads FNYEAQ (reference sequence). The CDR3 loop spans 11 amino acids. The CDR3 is CVVGGSTEAFF. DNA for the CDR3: TGTGTTGTAGGGGGGAGCACTGAAGCTTTCTTT.

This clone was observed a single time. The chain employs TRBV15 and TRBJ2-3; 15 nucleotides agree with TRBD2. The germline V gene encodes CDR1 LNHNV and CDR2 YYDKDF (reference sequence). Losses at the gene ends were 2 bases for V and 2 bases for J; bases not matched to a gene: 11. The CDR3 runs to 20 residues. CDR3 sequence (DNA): TGTGCCACCAGCAGACTTTTAGGGACTAGCGGGAGGAGACCCACAGATACGCAGTATTTT. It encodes CATSRLLGTSGRRPTDTQYF.

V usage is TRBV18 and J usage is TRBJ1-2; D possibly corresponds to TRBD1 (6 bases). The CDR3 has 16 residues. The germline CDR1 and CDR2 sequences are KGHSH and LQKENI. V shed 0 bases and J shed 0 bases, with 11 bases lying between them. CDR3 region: CASSPPLQGSNYGYTF. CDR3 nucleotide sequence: TGTGCCAGCTCACCACCATTACAGGGATCTAACTATGGCTACACCTTC. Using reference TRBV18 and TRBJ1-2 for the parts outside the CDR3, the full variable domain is NAGVMQNPRHLVRRRGQEARLRCSPMKGHSHVYWYRQLPEEGLKFMVYLQKENIIDESGMPKERFSAEFPKEGPSILRIQQVVRGDSAAYFCASSPPLQGSNYGYTFGSGTRLTVV.

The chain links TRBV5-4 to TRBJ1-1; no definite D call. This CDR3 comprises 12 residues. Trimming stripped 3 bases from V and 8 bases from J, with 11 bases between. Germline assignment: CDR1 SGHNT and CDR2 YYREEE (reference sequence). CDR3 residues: CASSYGPREAFF. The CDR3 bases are TGTGCCAGCAGCTATGGCCCCCGCGAAGCTTTCTTT.

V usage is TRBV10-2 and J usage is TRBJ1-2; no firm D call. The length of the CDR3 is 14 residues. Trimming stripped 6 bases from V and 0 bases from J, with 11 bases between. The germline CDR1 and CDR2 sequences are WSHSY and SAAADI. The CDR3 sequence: CASSQETPNYGYTF. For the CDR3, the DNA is TGCGCCAGCAGCCAGGAGACACCTAACTATGGCTACACCTTC.

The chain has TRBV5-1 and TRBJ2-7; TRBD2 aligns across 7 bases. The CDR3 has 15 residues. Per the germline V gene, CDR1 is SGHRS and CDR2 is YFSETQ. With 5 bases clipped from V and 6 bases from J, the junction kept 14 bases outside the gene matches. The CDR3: CASRREGSGFGEQYF. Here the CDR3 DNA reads TGCGCCAGCAGAAGGGAGGGATCGGGATTCGGCGAGCAGTACTTC. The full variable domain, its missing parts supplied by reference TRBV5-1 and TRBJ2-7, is KAGVTQTPRYLIKTRGQQVTLSCSPISGHRSVSWYQQTPGQGLQFLFEYFSETQRNKGNFPGRFSGRQFSNSRSEMNVSTLELGDSALYLCASRREGSGFGEQYFGPGTRLTVT.

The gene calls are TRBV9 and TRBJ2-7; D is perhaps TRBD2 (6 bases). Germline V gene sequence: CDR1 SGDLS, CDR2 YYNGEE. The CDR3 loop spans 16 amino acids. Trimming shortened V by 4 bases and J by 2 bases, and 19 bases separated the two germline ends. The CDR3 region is CASSLGVAAAPYEQYF. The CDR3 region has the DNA TGTGCCAGCAGCCTGGGGGTAGCGGCCGCCCCCTACGAGCAGTACTTC.

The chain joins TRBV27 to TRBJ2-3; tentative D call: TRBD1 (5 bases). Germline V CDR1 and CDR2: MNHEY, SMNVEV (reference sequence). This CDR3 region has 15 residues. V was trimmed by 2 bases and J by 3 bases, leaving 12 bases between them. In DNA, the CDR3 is TGTGCCAGCAGTTTACAGGGCTTTTATACAGATACGCAGTATTTT. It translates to CASSLQGFYTDTQYF.

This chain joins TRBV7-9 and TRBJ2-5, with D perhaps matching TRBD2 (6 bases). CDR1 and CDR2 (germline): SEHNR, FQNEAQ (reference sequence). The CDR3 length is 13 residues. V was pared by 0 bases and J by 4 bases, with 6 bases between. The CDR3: CASSLAGGETQYF. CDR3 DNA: TGTGCCAGCAGCTTAGCGGGGGGAGAGACCCAGTACTTC. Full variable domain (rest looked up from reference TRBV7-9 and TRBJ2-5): DTGVSQNPRHKITKRGQNVTFRCDPISEHNRLYWYRQTLGQGPEFLTYFQNEAQLEKSRLLSDRFSAERPKGSFSTLEIQRTEQGDSAMYLCASSLAGGETQYFGPGTRLLVL.

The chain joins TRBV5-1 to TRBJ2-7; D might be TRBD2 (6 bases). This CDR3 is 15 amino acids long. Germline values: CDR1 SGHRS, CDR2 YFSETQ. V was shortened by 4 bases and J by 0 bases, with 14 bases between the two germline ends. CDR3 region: CASSLGGNPSYEQYF. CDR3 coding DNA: TGCGCCAGCAGCCTCGGAGGGAATCCCTCCTACGAGCAGTACTTC.